This TCR beta chain came from a study of cytomegalovirus exposure and HLA in healthy donors. Concerning this clone itself: Its antigen is unknown.

The CDR3 consists of 22 residues. Losses at the gene ends were 5 bases for V and 2 bases for J; bases not matched to a gene: 24. Germline CDR1 reads LNHNV; CDR2 reads YYDKDF (reference sequence). Findings and caveats of the study: TCR beta chains numbering 164 were designated cytomegalovirus-associated.

PCR involved 60 Vbeta and 13 Jbeta primers. Assay used: immunoSEQ multiplex PCR; TCRdb lists only in-frame clones, some missing. The profile covers about 140,000 clones, with roughly 68% appearing a single time and over 9.5% taken by the ten largest. Sequencing was carried out using PBMCs. The rearrangement joins TRBV15 to TRBJ2-3; 11 bases are a match to TRBD2. The origin of this receptor is a man aged 25 to 40 in good health and CMV-seropositive. The CDR3 coding sequence is TGTGCCACCAGCCCACTCGGAGACGTAGGGGGTGGGACTAGCGGATACACAGATACGCAGTATTTT. Translation: CATSPLGDVGGGTSGYTDTQYF.